These 24 T cell receptor beta chains were all obtained from the same sample, sequenced in a study of control samples from healthy donors and cancer patients. Clones were read by immunoSEQ multiplex PCR, and TCRdb kept only the in-frame ones, dropping some. The sample consists of around 53,000 clones, around 90% of them appearing once. The specimen sequenced was PBMCs. The receptors shown here come from a man aged 60 to 69 with head and neck cancer.

With regard to this clone: This sample includes further DNA sequences coding for the same CDR3. The chain joins TRBV4-3 to TRBJ1-1, with D perhaps matching TRBD1 (6 bases). V gave up 0 bases and J gave up 4 bases, with 15 bases separating them. The germline gives CDR1 LGHNA, CDR2 YSLEER. The CDR3 is 16 residues long. CDR3 DNA: TGCGCCAGCAGCCAAGAGGCAGGGGCGGCGGTCACTGAAGCTTTCTTT. Translating gives CASSQEAGAAVTEAFF.

V gene TRBV24-1 combines with J gene TRBJ2-1; 11 bases map to TRBD2. Trimming removed 3 bases from V and 6 bases from J; junction bases left unmatched: 3. The CDR3 runs to 15 residues. The germline V gene encodes CDR1 KGHDR and CDR2 SFDVKD. The CDR3 region is CATSDELAGVNEQFF. The CDR3 region has the DNA TGTGCCACCAGTGATGAACTAGCGGGAGTCAATGAGCAGTTCTTC.

The J gene is TRBJ2-3, the V gene TRBV5-1; weak D call: TRBD2 (6 bases). V lost 0 bases and J 4 bases, leaving 15 bases between the germline ends. CDR1 SGHRS and CDR2 YFSETQ come from the germline V gene. The CDR3 contains 16 residues. The CDR3 DNA follows: TGCGCCAGCAGCTTGGAGGGACCTAGCGCCCCAGATACGCAGTATTTT. Translating it yields CASSLEGPSAPDTQYF.

The chain has TRBV7-9 and TRBJ2-7, with 8 nucleotides matching TRBD2. This CDR3 is 16 amino acids long. V was pared by 1 base and J by 2 bases, with 7 bases of the junction left unmatched. Germline V gene data show CDR1 as SEHNR and CDR2 as FQNEAQ (reference sequence). As DNA, the CDR3 is TGTGCCAGCAGCTTAGTGATTACGGGGGGGACCTACGAGCAGTACTTC. Translating gives CASSLVITGGTYEQYF.

Only a few counts were recorded for this clone. The genes are TRBV25-1 and TRBJ1-2; D is ambiguous. Germline V CDR1 and CDR2: MGHDK, SYGVNS. V lost 3 bases, J lost 7 bases, and 18 bases lay in between. The CDR3 extends over 15 amino acids. The CDR3 protein is CASSEWLGASGGYTF. CDR3 coding DNA: TGTGCCAGCAGTGAGTGGTTGGGCGCAAGTGGTGGCTACACCTTC.

The V and J genes are TRBV19 and TRBJ1-1; TRBD1 might be the D (6 bases). The CDR3 sequence is 11 residues long. CDR1 LNHDA and CDR2 SQIVND come from the germline V gene (reference sequence). V lost 4 bases, J lost 9 bases, and 9 bases lay in between. The CDR3: CASSKDRKAFF. The CDR3 DNA follows: TGTGCCAGTAGTAAAGACAGGAAAGCTTTCTTT.

The chain joins TRBV10-2 to TRBJ2-7; D may be TRBD1 (6 bases). V was clipped by 3 bases and J by 6 bases, with 9 bases between them. Germline CDR1 and CDR2: WSHSY and SAAADI. The CDR3 sequence is 12 residues long. CDR3 protein: CASSELGGEQYF. The CDR3 DNA sequence: TGCGCCAGCAGTGAATTAGGGGGCGAGCAGTACTTC.

V usage is TRBV7-2 and J usage is TRBJ2-1, with TRBD2 matching 9 bases. The CDR3 covers 16 residues. From germline, CDR1 is SGHTA and CDR2 FQGNSA. Losses at the gene ends were 5 bases for V and 7 bases for J; bases not matched to a gene: 12. CDR3 bases: TGTGCCAGCAGCCGGCAGGCGGGGGGGCGTGTTAATGAGCAGTTCTTC. Its protein is CASSRQAGGRVNEQFF.

The chain uses TRBV12-2 and TRBJ2-2; TRBD1, the D gene given by the table, was not confirmed from the DNA. TRBV12-2 is designated a pseudogene. This CDR3 has 16 residues. The CDR3 sequence is CASRLGHRRNTGELFF. In DNA, the CDR3 is TGTGCAAGTCGCTTAGGGCACAGGAGGAACACCGGGGAGCTGTTTTTT.

The chain combines TRBV5-4 with TRBJ2-7, with D unresolved. Germline values: CDR1 SGHNT, CDR2 YYREEE (reference sequence). V was cut by 1 base and J by 6 bases, with 8 bases left in between. The CDR3 covers 12 residues. The CDR3 spells CASSLSESEQYF. In DNA, the CDR3 is TGTGCCAGCAGCTTGTCAGAATCCGAGCAGTACTTC.

The CDR3 DNA follows: TGTGCCAGCAGTTACTCGGCAGGGGGCTCTGGAAACACCATATATTTT. It codes for CASSYSAGGSGNTIYF. V is TRBV6-5 and J is TRBJ1-3, with 7 bases lining up with TRBD1. The trim removed 0 bases at V and 0 bases at J, leaving 2 bases unmatched. The CDR3 runs 16 residues. Germline-derived CDR1 and CDR2 are MNHEY and SVGAGI.

The chain has TRBV2 and TRBJ2-2; D call uncertain. The CDR3 spans 12 residues. CDR1 and CDR2 (germline): SNHLY, FYNNEI. Trimming stripped 6 bases from V and 9 bases from J, with 11 bases between. CDR3 protein: CASSLQARELFF. The CDR3 nucleotides read TGTGCCAGCAGCCTGCAAGCCCGGGAGCTGTTTTTT.

The chain carries TRBV7-2 and TRBJ2-3; D is unresolved. V lost 1 base, J lost 4 bases, and 3 bases lay in between. This CDR3 is 12 amino acids long. Looked up from germline, CDR1 is SGHTA and CDR2 is FQGNSA. In nucleotides, the CDR3 is TGTGCCAGCAGCTTAGTGTCAGATACGCAGTATTTT. Translated: CASSLVSDTQYF. Looking up the rest from reference TRBV7-2 and TRBJ2-3 gives the full variable domain: GAGVSQSPSNKVTEKGKDVELRCDPISGHTALYWYRQSLGQGLEFLIYFQGNSAPDKSGLPSDRFSAERTGGSVSTLTIQRTQQEDSAVYLCASSLVSDTQYFGPGTRLTVL.

The chain has TRBV7-3 and TRBJ2-2; D is perhaps TRBD1 (6 bases). Trimming removed 5 bases at V and 3 bases at J, with 16 bases between. This CDR3 region has 16 residues. Germline V gives CDR1 SGHTA, CDR2 FQGTGA. The CDR3, as DNA: TGTGCCAGCAGCGTTTTTGGGGGCGCGGACACCGGGGAGCTGTTTTTT. This gives the protein CASSVFGGADTGELFF. Filled out from reference TRBV7-3 and TRBJ2-2, the complete variable domain reads GAGVSQTPSNKVTEKGKYVELRCDPISGHTALYWYRQSLGQGPEFLIYFQGTGAADDSGLPNDRFFAVRPEGSVSTLKIQRTERGDSAVYLCASSVFGGADTGELFFGEGSRLTVL.

J is TRBJ2-1 and V is TRBV18; a possible D gene is TRBD2 (6 bases). There are 17 residues in the CDR3. Germline-derived CDR1 and CDR2 are KGHSH and LQKENI. The V end lost 3 bases, the J end lost 3 bases, and 18 bases lay between the germline ends. CDR3 nucleotides: TGTGCCAGCTCACCCTGGAGTGGGGGGAACTTCTACAATGAGCAGTTCTTC. Translation: CASSPWSGGNFYNEQFF. The whole variable domain, filled in from reference TRBV18 and TRBJ2-1, reads NAGVMQNPRHLVRRRGQEARLRCSPMKGHSHVYWYRQLPEEGLKFMVYLQKENIIDESGMPKERFSAEFPKEGPSILRIQQVVRGDSAAYFCASSPWSGGNFYNEQFFGPGTRLTVL.

This sequence joins TRBV7-2 and TRBJ2-5; perhaps TRBD2 as D (6 bases). In germline, CDR1 is SGHTA, CDR2 FQGNSA. The CDR3 sequence is 13 residues long. Trimming cost V 8 bases and J 5 bases, with 15 bases left between them. CDR3 DNA sequence: TGTGCCAGCCGACCGGGGGTAATGGAGACCCAGTACTTC. It translates to CASRPGVMETQYF.

The chain has TRBV7-2 and TRBJ2-1; 10 bases agree with TRBD1. V lost 3 bases and J lost 2; bases outside the gene matches: 4. The germline gives CDR1 SGHTA, CDR2 FQGNSA. This CDR3 is 16 amino acids long. The CDR3 region has the DNA TGTGCCAGCAGCTTTTGGGGGACAGGGGCCTACAATGAGCAGTTCTTC. It codes for CASSFWGTGAYNEQFF.

This chain joins TRBV7-8 and TRBJ2-7, with 7 bases lining up with TRBD1. With V trimmed by 1 base and J by 5 bases, 8 bases remained unmatched. This CDR3 is built from 15 residues. Germline CDR1 SGHVS, CDR2 FQNEAQ. The CDR3 loop is CASSLDSGTDNEQYF. In DNA form, the CDR3 reads TGTGCCAGCAGCTTAGACTCCGGGACAGATAACGAGCAGTACTTC.

The J gene is TRBJ2-5, the V gene TRBV11-1; TRBD2 aligns across 7 bases. CDR3 length: 16 amino acids. The germline V gene encodes CDR1 SGHAT and CDR2 FQDESV (reference sequence). V lost 2 bases, J lost 2 bases, and 8 bases stayed unmatched. The CDR3 loop reads CASSLRAGREQETQYF. CDR3 sequence (DNA): TGTGCCAGCAGCTTACGAGCGGGAAGGGAACAAGAGACCCAGTACTTC.

The chain is built from TRBV4-3 and TRBJ2-5, with TRBD2 matching 10 bases. The germline gives CDR1 LGHNA, CDR2 YSLEER. This CDR3 region has 15 residues. V dropped 0 bases and J dropped 5; count of bases not matched to a gene: 3. DNA for the CDR3: TGCGCCAGCAGCCAAGAAGGACTAGCGGAGGAGACCCAGTACTTC. Translating gives CASSQEGLAEETQYF.

The chain links TRBV5-1 to TRBJ2-2; no clear D. Germline V gene data show CDR1 as SGHRS and CDR2 as YFSETQ. The CDR3 is 15 amino acids. The V gene lost 4 bases and the J gene lost 6 bases, with 16 bases spanning the gap. This CDR3 reads CASSRIPDFAGELFF. For the CDR3, the DNA is TGCGCCAGCAGCCGCATCCCTGATTTCGCCGGGGAGCTGTTTTTT. The full variable domain, its missing parts supplied by reference TRBV5-1 and TRBJ2-2, is KAGVTQTPRYLIKTRGQQVTLSCSPISGHRSVSWYQQTPGQGLQFLFEYFSETQRNKGNFPGRFSGRQFSNSRSEMNVSTLELGDSALYLCASSRIPDFAGELFFGEGSRLTVL.

CDR3 sequence reads: CASSYSILSRNEQFF. In DNA, the CDR3 is TGTGCCAGCAGTTACTCGATTTTGAGCCGCAATGAGCAGTTCTTC. The V call is TRBV6-6, the J call TRBJ2-1; no firm D call. This CDR3 comprises 15 residues. Per the germline V gene, CDR1 is MNHNY and CDR2 is SVGAGI (reference sequence). V was clipped by 0 bases and J by 6 bases, with 12 bases between them.

The rearrangement joins TRBV20-1 to TRBJ1-2, with D perhaps TRBD1 (5 bases). CDR3 length equals 15 residues. Germline V CDR1 and CDR2: DFQATT, SNEGSKA (reference sequence). With 3 bases removed from V and 4 bases from J, the gap between germline ends came to 18 bases. CDR3 region: CSASTGLQSPYGYTF. The CDR3 region has the DNA TGCAGTGCTAGTACAGGACTCCAATCCCCCTATGGCTACACCTTC.

J is TRBJ1-6 and V is TRBV21-1. TRBV21-1 is a pseudogene segment. The CDR3 extends over 22 amino acids. In DNA, the CDR3 is TGTGCCAGCAGCAAAACTTTCGGCCTAGGCCCTTCTGGAACCTCCTATAATTCACCCCTCCACTTT. It yields the protein CASSKTFGLGPSGTSYNSPLHF.